One TCR beta chain is described in this entry. Its target is not known. These data come from a study of CD8+ T cells in alopecia areata. About the research overall: Oral tofacitinib (5 to 10 mg twice daily) was administered to treated patients.

V was pared by 4 bases and J by 5 bases, with 13 bases of the junction left unmatched. Germline V gene sequence: CDR1 MGHRA, CDR2 YSYEKL. The CDR3 contains 18 residues. Extraction of RNA preceded its reverse transcription into cDNA, which served as the sequencing template. TCRdb's table, derived via immunoSEQ multiplex PCR, lists solely in-frame clones and lacks some. The sample consists of roughly 250,000 clones, 67% of them appearing once. Broader study findings: Elevated clonality characterized lesional scalp relative to normal scalp, particularly in alopecia totalis/universalis. Against the mouse data, patients shared TCRs less clearly, possibly for HLA reasons.

Samples from alopecia areata patients were lesional scalp punch biopsies and peripheral blood. Specimen: CD4+ T cells sorted from blood, collected at week 0. The origin of this receptor is a human donor with alopecia areata. The chain is built from TRBV4-1 and TRBJ2-3; 12 bases line up with TRBD2. Here the CDR3 reads CASSRSGLAGGHRDTQYF. The CDR3 nucleotides are TGCGCCAGCAGCCGATCAGGGCTAGCGGGGGGGCATAGAGATACGCAGTATTTT.